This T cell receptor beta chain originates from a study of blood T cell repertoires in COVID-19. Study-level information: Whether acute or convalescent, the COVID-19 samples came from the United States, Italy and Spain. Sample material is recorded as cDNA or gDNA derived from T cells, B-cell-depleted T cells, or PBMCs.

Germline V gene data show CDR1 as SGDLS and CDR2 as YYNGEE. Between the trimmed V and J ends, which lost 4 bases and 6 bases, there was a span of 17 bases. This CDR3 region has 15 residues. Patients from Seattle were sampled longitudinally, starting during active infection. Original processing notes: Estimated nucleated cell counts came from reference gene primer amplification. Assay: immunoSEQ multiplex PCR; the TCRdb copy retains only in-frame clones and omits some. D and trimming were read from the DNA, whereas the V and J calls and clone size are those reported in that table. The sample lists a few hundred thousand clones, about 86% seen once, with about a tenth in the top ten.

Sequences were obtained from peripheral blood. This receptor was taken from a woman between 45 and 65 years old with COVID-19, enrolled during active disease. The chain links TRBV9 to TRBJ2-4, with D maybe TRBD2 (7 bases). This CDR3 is CASSTKGGLGNIQYF. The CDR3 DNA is TGTGCCAGCAGCACAAAGGGGGGGCTCGGAAACATTCAGTACTTC. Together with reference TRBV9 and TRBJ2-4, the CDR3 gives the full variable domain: DSGVTQTPKHLITATGQRVTLRCSPRSGDLSVYWYQQSLDQGLQFLIQYYNGEERAKGNILERFSAQQFPDLHSELNLSSLELGDSALYFCASSTKGGLGNIQYFGAGTRLSVL.